This entry lists 16 T cell receptor beta chains sequenced from one sample in a study of human CD8 memory T cell subsets. Production of TCR beta libraries used UMI-labeled 5' RACE as the method. TCRdb re-called the 5' RACE reads and gives one entry per CDR3 protein, without DNA. The table for this sample gives 11,000 or so distinct CDR3 sequences. Source material: CD8+ T cells from PBMCs. These receptors were taken from a human donor in good health.

The chain carries TRBV3-1 and TRBJ2-7. The CDR3 loop spans 15 amino acids. The germline V gene encodes CDR1 LGHDT and CDR2 YNNKEL (reference sequence). CDR3 sequence reads: CASSQDTAATYEQYF.

The chain recombines TRBV29-1 with TRBJ2-7; checking the TCRdb D call of TRBD1 is not possible without DNA. Germline assignment: CDR1 SQVTM and CDR2 ANQGSEA. The CDR3 is 12 residues long. CDR3 region: CSVDGTAYEQYF.

This clonotype ranks as medium-sized (0.01 to 0.1%) in terms of frequency. The chain is built from TRBV5-1 and TRBJ1-2; TCRdb's D gene call, TRBD1, goes unchecked for lack of DNA. The V gene's germline CDR1 is SGHRS and CDR2 YFSETQ. This CDR3 spans 14 amino acids. CDR3 in amino acids: CASSWDRGPYGYTF.

The genes are TRBV5-1 and TRBJ2-7; TCRdb designates TRBD2, a call that cannot be tested without DNA. The germline gives CDR1 SGHRS, CDR2 YFSETQ. This CDR3 has 14 amino acids. CDR3 sequence reads: CASGPGGGANEQYF.

The genes are TRBV27 and TRBJ2-1; checking the TCRdb D call of TRBD2 is not possible without DNA. The CDR3 length is 16 residues. CDR1 is MNHEY, CDR2 SMNVEV, per germline (reference sequence). CDR3 protein: CASSLVVGPSYNEQFF.

V usage is TRBV30 and J usage is TRBJ1-1. The CDR3 is 13 amino acids. Germline-derived CDR1 and CDR2 are GTSNPN and SVGIG (reference sequence). CDR3 residues: CAWSVLRDTEAFF.

V is TRBV12-3 or TRBV12-4 and J is TRBJ2-5; without DNA, the TCRdb call of TRBD2 cannot be checked. CDR3 length equals 14 residues. The CDR3 loop reads CASSPSGYQETQYF.

The chain carries TRBV28 and TRBJ1-1; the D gene TCRdb calls, TRBD1, cannot be checked with no DNA. There are 15 residues in the CDR3. Germline CDR1 MDHEN, CDR2 SYDVKM. CDR3 region: CASSLIRAENTEAFF.

The chain combines TRBV25-1 with TRBJ2-1; TCRdb designates TRBD1, a call that cannot be tested without DNA. CDR3 size: 16 residues. From germline, CDR1 is MGHDK and CDR2 SYGVNS. CDR3 region: CASSYPARGGGIEQFF. The full variable domain, in which reference TRBV25-1 and TRBJ2-1 provide the parts outside the CDR3, is EADIYQTPRYLVIGTGKKITLECSQTMGHDKMYWYQQDPGMELHLIHYSYGVNSTEKGDLSSESTVSRIRTEHFPLTLESARPSHTSQYLCASSYPARGGGIEQFFGPGTRLTVL.

This chain uses TRBV4-1 with TRBJ2-7; TCRdb calls TRBD1, which cannot be checked without DNA. Germline CDR1 is MGHRA and CDR2 is YSYEKL. The CDR3 covers 12 residues. The CDR3 here is CASSHIGREQYF.

The chain employs TRBV7-3 and TRBJ1-5; TCRdb gives TRBD1 as the D gene, but with no DNA this cannot be confirmed. The CDR3 spans 16 residues. From germline, CDR1 is SGHTA and CDR2 FQGTGA. CDR3 loop: CASSPPGQGGNQPQHF.

This chain uses TRBV27 with TRBJ1-5; TCRdb indicates TRBD1, and absent DNA this call remains unverified. The CDR3 has 15 amino acids. Germline V lookup: CDR1 MNHEY, CDR2 SMNVEV (reference sequence). The CDR3 loop reads CASSLSSGGSQPQHF.

The V gene is TRBV27, the J gene TRBJ2-7; the TCRdb D gene call, TRBD2, has no DNA to confirm it. The germline V gene encodes CDR1 MNHEY and CDR2 SMNVEV (reference sequence). The CDR3 runs 14 residues. CDR3 sequence: CASSPRLTLYEQYF.

The CDR3 here is CSAYYTGVPLDTQYF. The chain recombines TRBV20-1 with TRBJ2-3; TCRdb selects TRBD1, and the lack of DNA leaves this call unchecked. CDR3 length: 15 amino acids. CDR1 and CDR2 from the germline V gene are DFQATT and SNEGSKA (reference sequence).

This chain links TRBV5-4 with TRBJ2-7; TCRdb proposes TRBD2, but this gene call is untestable without DNA. The CDR3 covers 15 residues. Per germline, CDR1 SGHNT and CDR2 YYREEE (reference sequence). The CDR3 is CASSLEGRASYEQYF.

The rearrangement links TRBV2 to TRBJ2-1. The CDR3 spans 15 residues. Per the germline V gene, CDR1 is SNHLY and CDR2 is FYNNEI. The CDR3 loop is CASSDGGSLYNEQFF.